Listed below are T cell receptor beta chains from one sample, sequenced in a study of cytomegalovirus exposure and HLA in healthy donors. Sequencing used immunoSEQ multiplex PCR; TCRdb keeps in-frame clones, though not all of them. The sample includes 75,000 to 95,000 clones, over 75% seen only once; the top ten take more than 2.5%. Material for sequencing was PBMCs. These receptors were obtained from a man between 50 and 59 years old in good health and CMV-seronegative. CDR3s include the opening cysteine and the closing phenylalanine or tryptophan. Fields, in order: D gene, clone size, V gene, J gene, CDR3 DNA, CDR3 protein. D genes are given only for firm matches. Some rows mark clone size as missing; the rest say once, few, many or name a class of expanded clone.

d_call: -; clone_size: -; v_call: TRBV5-1; j_call: TRBJ2-4; cdr3_nt: TGCGCCAGCAGCAAGGCGGCGGGTGGTGACATTCAGTACTTC; cdr3_aa: CASSKAAGGDIQYF
d_call: -; clone_size: -; v_call: TRBV7-2; j_call: TRBJ1-1; cdr3_nt: TGTGCCAGCAGCTTGCGGTCAGGAGGCGCTTTCTTT; cdr3_aa: CASSLRSGGAFF
d_call: -; clone_size: -; v_call: TRBV5-1; j_call: TRBJ2-2; cdr3_nt: TGCGCCAGCAGCTCCTATCGTCAGGGCGGGGAGCTGTTTTTT; cdr3_aa: CASSSYRQGGELFF
d_call: -; clone_size: -; v_call: TRBV15; j_call: TRBJ2-4; cdr3_nt: TGTGCCACCAGCAGAGATAGGGGCAGGGGAAACATTCAGTACTTC; cdr3_aa: CATSRDRGRGNIQYF
d_call: TRBD2; clone_size: -; v_call: TRBV7-2; j_call: TRBJ2-1; cdr3_nt: TGTGCCAGCAGCCCGTCCGTGGGGGGGGGAGGCAATGAGCAGTTCTTC; cdr3_aa: CASSPSVGGGGNEQFF
d_call: TRBD1; clone_size: -; v_call: TRBV5-5; j_call: TRBJ1-2; cdr3_nt: TGTGCCAGCAGTCGTGGGACAGGGGGCTTCTATGGCTACACCTTC; cdr3_aa: CASSRGTGGFYGYTF
d_call: -; clone_size: -; v_call: TRBV29-1; j_call: TRBJ2-3; cdr3_nt: TGCAGCGTTGGCCTGACTACTAGCACAGATACGCAGTATTTT; cdr3_aa: CSVGLTTSTDTQYF
d_call: TRBD2; clone_size: -; v_call: TRBV2; j_call: TRBJ2-5; cdr3_nt: TGTGCCAGCAGTGTAACTAGCGGGGGACGAGAGACCCAGTACTTC; cdr3_aa: CASSVTSGGRETQYF
d_call: TRBD1; clone_size: few; v_call: TRBV5-5; j_call: TRBJ2-4; cdr3_nt: TGTGCCAGCAGCGAAAGTCCGGGACAGGGGAAGATAAACATTCAGTACTTC; cdr3_aa: CASSESPGQGKINIQYF
d_call: TRBD1; clone_size: -; v_call: TRBV10-3; j_call: TRBJ1-1; cdr3_nt: TGTGCCATCAGTGAGTCCGGGGACAGGGGCACTGAAGCTTTCTTT; cdr3_aa: CAISESGDRGTEAFF
d_call: TRBD2; clone_size: few; v_call: TRBV7-2; j_call: TRBJ2-1; cdr3_nt: TGTGCCAGCCAGCGGGGGGGGTCCTACAATGAGCAGTTCTTC; cdr3_aa: CASQRGGSYNEQFF
d_call: -; clone_size: -; v_call: TRBV15; j_call: TRBJ2-3; cdr3_nt: TGTGCCACCAGCGGAAGAAGTCCTCGCCAAGGAGGCACAGATACGCAGTATTTT; cdr3_aa: CATSGRSPRQGGTDTQYF
d_call: TRBD2; clone_size: -; v_call: TRBV7-2; j_call: TRBJ2-1; cdr3_nt: TGTGCCAGCAGCTTATGGACGGGCGGGGGGGCAAATGAGCAGTTCTTC; cdr3_aa: CASSLWTGGGANEQFF
d_call: -; clone_size: -; v_call: TRBV9; j_call: TRBJ2-6; cdr3_nt: TGTGCCAGCAGCGTAGAGCCCCACCGGACAGCCGGCTCTGGGGCCAACGTCCTGACTTTC; cdr3_aa: CASSVEPHRTAGSGANVLTF
d_call: -; clone_size: -; v_call: TRBV15; j_call: TRBJ2-5; cdr3_nt: TGTGCCACCAGCAGAGAACAGGCCACCGCAAGTCGGCAGTACTTC; cdr3_aa: CATSREQATASRQYF
d_call: -; clone_size: -; v_call: TRBV21-1; j_call: TRBJ1-1; cdr3_nt: TGTGCCAGCAGCAAACTTTATCAGGATAACACTGAAGCTTTCTTT; cdr3_aa: CASSKLYQDNTEAFF
d_call: TRBD1; clone_size: once; v_call: TRBV27; j_call: TRBJ2-2; cdr3_nt: TGTGCCAGCAGTTTCTTGGCCGGGACAGGGAAAGTTGCCGGGGAGCTGTTTTTT; cdr3_aa: CASSFLAGTGKVAGELFF
d_call: TRBD1; clone_size: -; v_call: TRBV2; j_call: TRBJ1-5; cdr3_nt: TGTGCCAGCAGTCCTGAACAGGGGGCGCAGCCCCAGCATTTT; cdr3_aa: CASSPEQGAQPQHF
d_call: TRBD1; clone_size: -; v_call: TRBV7-8; j_call: TRBJ1-1; cdr3_nt: TGTGCCAGCAGCCTTTGGACAGGTAGGAACACTGAAGCTTTCTTT; cdr3_aa: CASSLWTGRNTEAFF
d_call: TRBD1; clone_size: -; v_call: TRBV28; j_call: TRBJ2-7; cdr3_nt: TGTGCCAGCAGTTTAGCTGGGACAGGGTCCCTCAAGCAGTACTTC; cdr3_aa: CASSLAGTGSLKQYF
d_call: TRBD2; clone_size: -; v_call: TRBV18; j_call: TRBJ2-7; cdr3_nt: TGTGCCAGCTCAGGGGCCAGCGGGGGGCTACCGAGCTCCTACGAGCAGTACTTC; cdr3_aa: CASSGASGGLPSSYEQYF
d_call: -; clone_size: few; v_call: TRBV5-6; j_call: TRBJ1-5; cdr3_nt: TGTGCCAGCAGGCAACAGGGCTCTCGTCAGCCCCAGCATTTT; cdr3_aa: CASRQQGSRQPQHF
d_call: TRBD2; clone_size: -; v_call: TRBV7-3; j_call: TRBJ2-7; cdr3_nt: TGTGCCAGCAGCCAAAGCGGGGGGATCTACGAGCAGTACTTC; cdr3_aa: CASSQSGGIYEQYF
d_call: -; clone_size: -; v_call: TRBV19; j_call: TRBJ1-5; cdr3_nt: TGTGCCAGTAAGGTGGGGGGTAGCAATCAGCCCCAGCATTTT; cdr3_aa: CASKVGGSNQPQHF
d_call: TRBD1; clone_size: few; v_call: TRBV10-2; j_call: TRBJ1-4; cdr3_nt: TGCGCCAGCAGTGACAACAGGGGGCTAGGTGAAAAACTGTTTTTT; cdr3_aa: CASSDNRGLGEKLFF
d_call: -; clone_size: -; v_call: TRBV5-1; j_call: TRBJ2-2; cdr3_nt: TGCGCCAGCAGCTTGGTTGGCGGGGAGCGGGAGCTGTTTTTT; cdr3_aa: CASSLVGGERELFF
d_call: TRBD2; clone_size: -; v_call: TRBV6-6; j_call: TRBJ2-2; cdr3_nt: TGTGCCAGCAACGTACTAGCGGGGGACGGGGAGCTGTTTTTT; cdr3_aa: CASNVLAGDGELFF
d_call: -; clone_size: -; v_call: TRBV28; j_call: TRBJ1-6; cdr3_nt: TGTGCCAGCAGTTTATGGGGTTCTGACGGGGGTCAGGTGCTTAATTCACCCCTCCACTTT; cdr3_aa: CASSLWGSDGGQVLNSPLHF
d_call: -; clone_size: few; v_call: TRBV6-5; j_call: TRBJ1-1; cdr3_nt: TGTGCCAGCAGGCGTAGGGGGGAAGCTTTCTTT; cdr3_aa: CASRRRGEAFF
d_call: -; clone_size: few; v_call: TRBV6-4; j_call: TRBJ2-6; cdr3_nt: TGTGCCAGCAGTGACTCTCGCTCTGGGGCCAACGTCCTGACTTTC; cdr3_aa: CASSDSRSGANVLTF
d_call: -; clone_size: once; v_call: TRBV30; j_call: TRBJ1-4; cdr3_nt: TGTGCCTGGGCTCAACGGGTTAATGAAAAACTGTTTTTT; cdr3_aa: CAWAQRVNEKLFF
d_call: TRBD1; clone_size: few; v_call: TRBV5-1; j_call: TRBJ1-3; cdr3_nt: TGCGCCAGCAAATCGCGGGACAGGGCCTTCTCTGGAAACACCATATATTTT; cdr3_aa: CASKSRDRAFSGNTIYF
d_call: -; clone_size: -; v_call: TRBV19; j_call: TRBJ1-5; cdr3_nt: TGTGCCAGTAGTTCTCACATCTTTCGAAATCAGCCCCAGCATTTT; cdr3_aa: CASSSHIFRNQPQHF
d_call: -; clone_size: -; v_call: TRBV28; j_call: TRBJ1-5; cdr3_nt: TGTGCCAGCAGTTTCCGGGGAGTTGGTCAGCCCCAGCATTTT; cdr3_aa: CASSFRGVGQPQHF
d_call: -; clone_size: -; v_call: TRBV9; j_call: TRBJ1-2; cdr3_nt: TGTGCCAGCAGCGTAGAGGGGGGGCGGATTGTTGGCTACACCTTC; cdr3_aa: CASSVEGGRIVGYTF
d_call: -; clone_size: few; v_call: TRBV2; j_call: TRBJ2-2; cdr3_nt: TGTGCCAGCAGTGTTCGTAACACCGGGGAGCTGTTTTTT; cdr3_aa: CASSVRNTGELFF
d_call: -; clone_size: -; v_call: TRBV9; j_call: TRBJ2-2; cdr3_nt: TGTGCCAGCAGCGTAGGTTCCGGTTCGAACACCGGGGAGCTGTTTTTT; cdr3_aa: CASSVGSGSNTGELFF
d_call: -; clone_size: -; v_call: TRBV11-2; j_call: TRBJ2-7; cdr3_nt: TGTGCCAGCAGCTTAGAGGCCGCCGTGTCGTACGAGCAGTACTTC; cdr3_aa: CASSLEAAVSYEQYF
d_call: TRBD1; clone_size: -; v_call: TRBV28; j_call: TRBJ1-5; cdr3_nt: TGTGCCAGCAGTCTAGGGACAGAGCCCAATCAGCCCCAGCATTTT; cdr3_aa: CASSLGTEPNQPQHF
d_call: TRBD1; clone_size: -; v_call: TRBV6-6; j_call: TRBJ1-5; cdr3_nt: TGTGCCAGCAGCCCGACAGGGGGACGCAATCAGCCCCAGCATTTT; cdr3_aa: CASSPTGGRNQPQHF
d_call: -; clone_size: -; v_call: TRBV2; j_call: TRBJ1-6; cdr3_nt: TGTGCCAGCAGCCGGACATCCTATAATTCACCCCTCCACTTT; cdr3_aa: CASSRTSYNSPLHF